This is a list of T cell receptor beta chains from one sample in a study of blood T cell repertoires in COVID-19. Method: immunoSEQ multiplex PCR; TCRdb's copy keeps in-frame clones and lacks some. Among roughly 150,000 clones listed, 85% to 90% were seen once. Material: peripheral blood. All receptors come from a woman in her seventies with COVID-19, enrolled during active disease. The CDR3 runs from the conserved cysteine through the conserved F or W. Each record gives: D gene, J gene, V gene, CDR3 protein, CDR3 DNA. The D gene is left open where the match is weak.

d_gene: .; j_gene: TRBJ1-5; v_gene: TRBV30; CDR3aa: CAWSVTGLNQPQHF; CDR3nt: TGTGCCTGGAGTGTCACAGGGCTCAATCAGCCCCAGCATTTT
d_gene: TRBD1; j_gene: TRBJ1-2; v_gene: TRBV15; CDR3aa: CATSRDRAGTAYGYTF; CDR3nt: TGTGCCACCAGCAGAGACAGGGCCGGGACAGCCTATGGCTACACCTTC
d_gene: .; j_gene: TRBJ1-1; v_gene: TRBV6-2/TRBV6-3; CDR3aa: CASSQGTEAFF; CDR3nt: TGTGCCAGCAGTCAGGGTACTGAAGCTTTCTTT
d_gene: TRBD1; j_gene: TRBJ2-1; v_gene: TRBV12-3/TRBV12-4; CDR3aa: CASRSQGVGEQFF; CDR3nt: TGTGCCAGCAGGAGCCAGGGGGTGGGTGAGCAGTTCTTC
d_gene: .; j_gene: TRBJ1-6; v_gene: TRBV14; CDR3aa: CASSQYRSSPLHF; CDR3nt: TGTGCCAGCAGCCAATACAGGAGTTCACCCCTCCACTTT
d_gene: TRBD1; j_gene: TRBJ1-2; v_gene: TRBV5-1; CDR3aa: CASSLAGQGAGGYTF; CDR3nt: TGCGCCAGCAGCTTGGCCGGGCAGGGGGCCGGTGGCTACACCTTC
d_gene: .; j_gene: TRBJ1-5; v_gene: TRBV2; CDR3aa: CASSEGQGGQPQHF; CDR3nt: TGTGCCAGCAGTGAAGGGCAGGGAGGGCAGCCCCAGCATTTT
d_gene: TRBD1; j_gene: TRBJ1-6; v_gene: TRBV9; CDR3aa: CASSAGQGANSPLHF; CDR3nt: TGTGCCAGCAGCGCCGGACAGGGGGCGAATTCACCCCTCCACTTT
d_gene: TRBD1; j_gene: TRBJ1-5; v_gene: TRBV7-9; CDR3aa: CASSQGQGNQPQHF; CDR3nt: TGTGCCAGCAGCCAGGGACAGGGCAATCAGCCCCAGCATTTT
d_gene: .; j_gene: TRBJ1-5; v_gene: TRBV18; CDR3aa: CASSRDTPNQPQHF; CDR3nt: TGTGCCAGCTCCCGGGACACGCCGAATCAGCCCCAGCATTTT
d_gene: .; j_gene: TRBJ2-3; v_gene: TRBV5-1; CDR3aa: CASSLAAADTQYF; CDR3nt: TGCGCCAGCAGCTTGGCCGCGGCAGATACGCAGTATTTT